The 13 T cell receptor beta chains listed next were all sequenced from one sample in a study of cytomegalovirus exposure and HLA in healthy donors. PCR involved 60 Vbeta and 13 Jbeta primers. Produced via immunoSEQ multiplex PCR; TCRdb's table is partial and in-frame only. The sample lists 100,000 or so clones; 80% to 90% were seen once. The sequencing input was PBMCs. The receptors were gathered from a woman aged 18-29 years in good health and CMV-seronegative.

This clone was observed a handful of times. The gene calls are TRBV13 and TRBJ2-7; 7 bases agree with TRBD1. V shed 5 bases and J 3 bases; nucleotides not matched to a gene: 16. The germline V gene has CDR1 PRHDT and CDR2 FYEKMQ (reference sequence). There are 17 residues in the CDR3. CDR3 coding DNA: TGTGCCAGCAGCAGAGCCGGTACCGGACAGGCCCACTACGAGCAGTACTTC. Amino acid sequence: CASSRAGTGQAHYEQYF.

The chain couples TRBV29-1 to TRBJ2-2; D is uncertain. The CDR3 is 12 amino acids. V shed 2 bases and J shed 3 bases, with 4 bases lying between them. The germline gives CDR1 SQVTM, CDR2 ANQGSEA. CDR3 sequence: CSVEQDTGELFF. For the CDR3, the DNA is TGCAGCGTTGAACAGGACACCGGGGAGCTGTTTTTT.

This sequence joins TRBV18 and TRBJ1-1; 12 nucleotides agree with TRBD1. This CDR3 is 16 amino acids long. Per the germline V gene, CDR1 is KGHSH and CDR2 is LQKENI. Trimming cost V 1 base and J 4 bases; bases outside gene matches: 4. The CDR3 reads CASSPLGTGGTTEAFF. For the CDR3, the DNA is TGTGCCAGCTCACCACTGGGGACAGGGGGCACCACTGAAGCTTTCTTT.

The chain has TRBV28 and TRBJ2-3, with 8 bases fitting TRBD2. CDR1 MDHEN and CDR2 SYDVKM come from the germline V gene. Losses at the gene ends were 2 bases for V and 3 bases for J; bases not matched to a gene: 7. CDR3 length equals 16 residues. The DNA of the CDR3 is TGTGCCAGCAGTTTACCACGGGAGGGCCAAACAGATACGCAGTATTTT. Encoded protein: CASSLPREGQTDTQYF.

This clone appeared once. The chain carries TRBV7-2 and TRBJ2-5, with 8 bases aligning to TRBD2. The assigned J gene may be wrong: the sequence end matches TRBJ2-7 better. This CDR3 comprises 14 residues. CDR1 is SGHTA, CDR2 FQGNSA, per germline. The CDR3 DNA is TGTGCCAGCAGCCCTATCGCGGGGGGTGGCGAGCAGTACTTC. It encodes CASSPIAGGGEQYF.

Written as DNA, the CDR3 is TGTGCCAGCAGCGTAGGGGAAACCAATGAGCAGTTCTTC. It specifies CASSVGETNEQFF. The V gene is TRBV6-4, the J gene TRBJ2-1, with D perhaps TRBD1 (5 bases). The length of the CDR3 is 13 residues. With 6 bases removed from V and 6 bases from J, the gap between germline ends came to 12 bases. The germline CDR1 and CDR2 sequences are MRHNA and SNTAGT.

The CDR3 DNA follows: TGTGCCAGTAGTATAGCGGGACAGAAAATATACTCTGGAAACACCATATATTTT. Its protein product is CASSIAGQKIYSGNTIYF. The V and J genes are TRBV19 and TRBJ1-3; 7 bases are shared with TRBD1. The CDR3 contains 18 residues. Germline lookup yields CDR1 LNHDA and CDR2 SQIVND (reference sequence). V lost 1 base and J lost 0; bases outside the gene matches: 9. The full variable domain, rest sourced from reference TRBV19 and TRBJ1-3, is DGGITQSPKYLFRKEGQNVTLSCEQNLNHDAMYWYRQDPGQGLRLIYYSQIVNDFQKGDIAEGYSVSREKKESFPLTVTSAQKNPTAFYLCASSIAGQKIYSGNTIYFGEGSWLTVV.

This sequence joins TRBV19 and TRBJ1-5; tentatively, D is TRBD1 (5 bases). Germline V CDR1 and CDR2: LNHDA, SQIVND (reference sequence). This CDR3 comprises 17 residues. V was cut by 10 bases and J by 2 bases, with 24 bases left in between. In DNA form, the CDR3 reads TGTGCCACCAAAGGTCAGGGTAACACAGTCGGCAATCAGCCCCAGCATTTT. This encodes CATKGQGNTVGNQPQHF.

The gene calls are TRBV6-1 and TRBJ2-5, with D tentatively TRBD1 (6 bases). The CDR3 is 14 residues long. Germline V gene data show CDR1 as MNHNS and CDR2 as SASEGT. V was shortened by 7 bases and J by 4 bases, with 16 bases between the two germline ends. The CDR3 protein is CASKRTVGGETQYF. CDR3 in DNA: TGTGCCAGCAAGAGGACAGTAGGGGGAGAGACCCAGTACTTC.

The chain uses TRBV7-2 and TRBJ2-1; 8 nucleotides align to TRBD2. Per germline, CDR1 SGHTA and CDR2 FQGNSA. CDR3 length equals 16 residues. With 5 bases clipped from V and 2 bases from J, the junction kept 8 bases outside the gene matches. CDR3 protein: CASSPIAGSPYNEQFF. As DNA, the CDR3 is TGTGCCAGCAGCCCGATAGCGGGGTCCCCCTACAATGAGCAGTTCTTC.

As concerns this clone: The sample holds other DNA sequences that translate to the same CDR3. The chain combines TRBV11-3 with TRBJ2-3; maybe TRBD2 (6 bases). CDR3 length: 14 residues. V was trimmed by 3 bases and J by 3 bases, leaving 10 bases between them. The V gene's germline CDR1 is SGHNT and CDR2 YENEEA. CDR3 in DNA: TGTGCCAGCAGCTTGGGCGGGGTGACAGATACGCAGTATTTT. Protein sequence: CASSLGGVTDTQYF.

V usage is TRBV9 and J usage is TRBJ1-2, with D possibly TRBD1 on 5 matching bases. This CDR3 region has 15 residues. V was clipped by 3 bases and J by 0 bases, with 12 bases between them. Germline V lookup: CDR1 SGDLS, CDR2 YYNGEE. CDR3 in DNA: TGTGCCAGCAGCGCCTCCCAGGACACTAACTATGGCTACACCTTC. Its protein is CASSASQDTNYGYTF.

The chain links TRBV28 to TRBJ2-3; D gene unclear. The germline V gene encodes CDR1 MDHEN and CDR2 SYDVKM. V lost 4 bases and J 4 bases, leaving 9 bases between the germline ends. The CDR3 is 13 residues long. The CDR3 loop is CASSSPVSDTQYF. Here the CDR3 DNA reads TGTGCCAGCAGTTCCCCCGTCTCAGATACGCAGTATTTT.